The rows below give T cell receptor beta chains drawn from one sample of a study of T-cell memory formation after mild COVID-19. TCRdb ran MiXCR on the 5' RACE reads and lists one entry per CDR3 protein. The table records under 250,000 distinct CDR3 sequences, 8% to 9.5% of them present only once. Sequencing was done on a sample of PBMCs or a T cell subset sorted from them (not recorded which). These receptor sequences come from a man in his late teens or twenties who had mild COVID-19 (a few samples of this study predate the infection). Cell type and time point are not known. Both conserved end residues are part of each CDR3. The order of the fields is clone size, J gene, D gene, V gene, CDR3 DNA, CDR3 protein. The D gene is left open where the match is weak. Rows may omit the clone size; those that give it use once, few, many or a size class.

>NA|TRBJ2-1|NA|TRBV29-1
TGCAGCGTTGTGGACGGGATGGGTGAGCAGTTCTTC
CSVVDGMGEQFF
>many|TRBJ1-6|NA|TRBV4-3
TGCGCCAGCAGCCAAGAGGACAATTCACCCCTCCACTTT
CASSQEDNSPLHF
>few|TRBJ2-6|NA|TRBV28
TGTGCCAGCACCTATCTGGGGGCCAACGTCCTGACTTTC
CASTYLGANVLTF
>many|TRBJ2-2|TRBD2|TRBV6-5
TGTGCCAGCAGTCCCGCGGGAGCTAACACCGGGGAGCTGTTTTTT
CASSPAGANTGELFF
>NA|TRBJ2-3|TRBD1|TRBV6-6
TGTGCCAGCAGTTACATTGGGACAGGGGAGGAAAAAGATACGCAGTATTTT
CASSYIGTGEEKDTQYF
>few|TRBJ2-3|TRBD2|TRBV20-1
TGCAGTGCTCCCCAAGGGTGGCGGGGGGGCACAGATACGCAGTATTTT
CSAPQGWRGGTDTQYF
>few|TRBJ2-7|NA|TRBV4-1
TGCGCCAGCAGCCAAGATCAATGGGAGCAGTACTTC
CASSQDQWEQYF
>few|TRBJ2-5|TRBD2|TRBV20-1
TGCAGTGCTAGAGATGCGGGGGGCCCCAAGACCCAGTACTTC
CSARDAGGPKTQYF
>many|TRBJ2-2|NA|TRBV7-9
TGTGCCTCCGAGGAGCGAACCGGGGAGCTGTTTTTT
CASEERTGELFF
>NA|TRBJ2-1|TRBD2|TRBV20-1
TGCAGTGCTAGAGCAACTTGGCGGGGGTGGTACAATGAGCAGTTCTTC
CSARATWRGWYNEQFF
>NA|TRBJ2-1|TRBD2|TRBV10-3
TGTGCCATCAGTACGACTAGCGGGGGGGCCGGTGAGCAGTTCTTC
CAISTTSGGAGEQFF
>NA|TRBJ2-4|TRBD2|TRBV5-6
TGTGCCAGCAGCTTGGGTAGCGGGGGCATTCAGTACTTC
CASSLGSGGIQYF
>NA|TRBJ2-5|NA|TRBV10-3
TGTGCCATCAGTGAACCCGGCAGGGTCGCAAAGCGGACCCAGTACTTC
CAISEPGRVAKRTQYF
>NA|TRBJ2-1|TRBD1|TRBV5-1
TGCGCCAGCAGCTTGGGGGCAGGGGGCGGAAATGAGCAGTTCTTC
CASSLGAGGGNEQFF
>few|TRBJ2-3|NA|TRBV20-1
TGCAGTGCTAGACGGGACGGGGGATTAGTGGATACGCAGTATTTT
CSARRDGGLVDTQYF
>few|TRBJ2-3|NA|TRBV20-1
TGCAGTGCTAGGTGGGATACGCAGTATTTT
CSARWDTQYF
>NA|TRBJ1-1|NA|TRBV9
TGTGCCAGCAGCCCCAACCCTGGTTATATTATGAACACTGAAGCTTTCTTT
CASSPNPGYIMNTEAFF